The 8 T cell receptor beta chains listed next were all sequenced from one sample in a study of molecular identifiers for immune sequencing clone quantification. TCRdb reprocessed the PCR reads with MiXCR, giving one entry per CDR3 protein. The repertoire holds roughly 50,000 distinct CDR3 sequences, 35% to 40% seen once, with 3.8% in the top ten. Material: naive CD8+ T cells from blood, with Jurkat cell RNA spiked in. The subset here: FACS-sorted CD8+CD4-CCR7+CD45RA+ naive T cells. The receptors were sampled from a human donor in good health. Some libraries in this study had Jurkat cell RNA spiked in.

With regard to this clonotype: In this CDR3 the conserved last residue, phenylalanine or tryptophan, is missing, so a read error is likely. The chain recombines TRBV7-6 with TRBJ1-1; 7 bases match TRBD1. The CDR3 runs 15 residues. With V trimmed by 5 bases and J by 0 bases, 6 bases remained unmatched. Germline CDR1 SGHVS, CDR2 FNYEAQ. As DNA, the CDR3 is TGTGCCAGCAGCATGACAGGGATCATGAACACTGAAGCTTTCCTT. Translation gives CASSMTGIMNTEAFL.

The rearrangement links TRBV3-1 to TRBJ2-1; weak D call: TRBD2 (5 bases). V lost 4 bases and J lost 7, with 23 bases in between. There are 17 residues in the CDR3. Germline CDR1 and CDR2: LGHDT and YNNKEL (reference sequence). The CDR3 sequence: CASSRRPGEASTNEQFF. The CDR3 DNA reads TGTGCCAGCAGCCGCCGCCCCGGGGAAGCTAGTACGAATGAGCAGTTCTTC.

V and J are TRBV27 and TRBJ2-5; 12 nucleotides line up with TRBD1. The CDR3 consists of 15 residues. Trimming removed 5 bases from V and 5 bases from J; junction bases left unmatched: 6. Per germline, CDR1 MNHEY and CDR2 SMNVEV (reference sequence). The CDR3 sequence: CASSGGTGGRETQYF. Here the CDR3 DNA reads TGTGCCAGCAGTGGTGGGACAGGGGGCAGGGAGACCCAGTACTTC.

This clonotype was observed a single time. The chain links TRBV19 to TRBJ1-4, with D tentatively TRBD1 (5 bases). CDR1 is LNHDA, CDR2 SQIVND, per germline (reference sequence). The CDR3 totals 17 residues. V gave up 3 bases and J gave up 4 bases, with 18 bases separating them. This CDR3 reads CASSIRGRSHLNEKLFF. The CDR3 coding sequence is TGTGCCAGTAGTATTAGGGGACGGAGCCACCTTAATGAAAAACTGTTTTTT.

This clonotype turned up a few times. V gene TRBV4-3 combines with J gene TRBJ2-7; 7 bases agree with TRBD2. CDR1 and CDR2 from the germline V gene are LGHNA and YSLEER. V shed 1 base, J shed 7 bases, and the junction held 4 bases outside the gene matches. The CDR3 loop spans 13 amino acids. CDR3: CASSQGGGSEQYF. The CDR3 coding sequence is TGCGCCAGCAGCCAAGGGGGGGGGAGTGAGCAGTACTTC.

This clonotype was observed a handful of times. The CDR3: CASSLTGGSDTQYF. As DNA, the CDR3 is TGTGCCAGCAGTTTGACAGGGGGCTCAGATACGCAGTATTTT. The chain is built from TRBV12-3 or TRBV12-4 and TRBJ2-3; 10 bases are shared with TRBD1. Trimming at V came to 3 bases and at J to 4 bases, leaving 1 base not matched to a gene. The CDR3 has 14 residues.

The chain recombines TRBV5-8 with TRBJ2-7; tentatively, D is TRBD2 (5 bases). CDR1 is SGHTS, CDR2 YDEGEE, per germline. Deletions cut 1 base from V and 7 bases from J, with 9 bases between. CDR3 length: 12 residues. The DNA of the CDR3 is TGTGCCAGCAGCTTGATCGGGGAAGAGCAGTACTTC. Amino acid sequence: CASSLIGEEQYF.

The chain recombines TRBV19 with TRBJ2-2; 13 nucleotides agree with TRBD2. Looked up from germline, CDR1 is LNHDA and CDR2 is SQIVND (reference sequence). V was pared by 5 bases and J by 3 bases, with 9 bases of the junction left unmatched. The CDR3 length is 18 residues. This CDR3 is CASSPPGLAGDHTGELFF. CDR3 DNA sequence: TGTGCCAGTAGTCCCCCCGGACTAGCGGGAGATCACACCGGGGAGCTGTTTTTT.